The 17 T cell receptor beta chains below come from one sample, sequenced in a study of shared clonotypes between healthy human individuals. Only in-frame clones appear in the TCRdb table, and some are missing; sequencing was by immunoSEQ multiplex PCR. Among about 1.5 million clones listed, more than 95% were seen once. The source material was naive CD4+ T cells sorted from blood. Subset denoted: CD45RA+ positively selected. These receptors were collected from a young man in good health.

The V call is TRBV28, the J call TRBJ2-3, with TRBD2 matching over 7 bases. Germline V gene lookup returns CDR1 MDHEN and CDR2 SYDVKM. The CDR3 has 15 residues. V shed 2 bases, J shed 6 bases, and the junction held 8 bases outside the gene matches. CDR3 region: CASSLAGVSFDTQYF. CDR3 nucleotide sequence: TGTGCCAGCAGTTTAGCGGGAGTGTCTTTCGATACGCAGTATTTT.

The CDR3 loop reads CASSSTSIGNTIYF. CDR3 nucleotides: TGTGCCAGCAGTTCCACAAGTATTGGAAACACCATATATTTT. The chain uses TRBV7-2 and TRBJ1-3; D not certain. Trimming left V 6 bases short and J 3 bases short, with 12 bases between. The CDR3 length is 14 residues. Per germline, CDR1 SGHTA and CDR2 FQGNSA.

The CDR3: CASSLAAGPNEQFF. In DNA form, the CDR3 reads TGCGCCAGCAGCTTGGCGGCGGGACCGAATGAGCAGTTCTTC. This chain links TRBV5-1 with TRBJ2-1; D is possibly TRBD2 (6 bases). The V end was cut by 0 bases, the J end by 7 bases, with 11 bases between. The germline gives CDR1 SGHRS, CDR2 YFSETQ. The CDR3 spans 14 residues.

This chain joins TRBV29-1 and TRBJ2-3; D possibly corresponds to TRBD1 (6 bases). The CDR3 extends over 15 amino acids. Germline loops: CDR1 SQVTM, CDR2 ANQGSEA. Trimming took off 7 bases at V and 2 bases at J, with 19 bases between the two ends. The CDR3 DNA sequence: TGCAGCGCGCCAGGGGACGGCGGCTTCACAGATACGCAGTATTTT. Protein sequence: CSAPGDGGFTDTQYF.

The chain combines TRBV19 with TRBJ2-1; D may match TRBD1 or TRBD2 (6 bases each). The CDR3 is 16 amino acids. Germline V gene data show CDR1 as LNHDA and CDR2 as SQIVND (reference sequence). The V end was cut by 3 bases, the J end by 3 bases, with 15 bases between. The CDR3 spells CASSIGGGMRYNEQFF. In nucleotides, the CDR3 is TGTGCCAGTAGTATTGGGGGCGGGATGCGCTACAATGAGCAGTTCTTC.

V is TRBV5-1 and J is TRBJ2-1; 7 bases match TRBD2. V gave up 1 base and J gave up 6 bases; unmatched junction bases: 7. Germline V lookup: CDR1 SGHRS, CDR2 YFSETQ. This CDR3 region has 15 residues. CDR3 in DNA: TGCGCCAGCAGCTTGTCCCCGGGAGGTCGCAATGAGCAGTTCTTC. Translated, it gives CASSLSPGGRNEQFF. The full variable domain, with the rest looked up from reference TRBV5-1 and TRBJ2-1, is KAGVTQTPRYLIKTRGQQVTLSCSPISGHRSVSWYQQTPGQGLQFLFEYFSETQRNKGNFPGRFSGRQFSNSRSEMNVSTLELGDSALYLCASSLSPGGRNEQFFGPGTRLTVL.

The rearrangement joins TRBV28 to TRBJ2-7; D uncertain. The germline CDR1 and CDR2 sequences are MDHEN and SYDVKM. The CDR3 length is 14 residues. With 6 bases removed from V and 2 bases from J, the gap between germline ends came to 14 bases. The CDR3 sequence is CASRGQSKTYEQYF. The CDR3, as DNA: TGTGCCAGCAGAGGGCAGAGCAAGACCTACGAGCAGTACTTC.

Points on this clone: The same CDR3 can be traced to other DNA sequences in this sample. CDR3 region: CSASMDEQYF. In nucleotides, the CDR3 is TGCAGTGCTTCCATGGACGAGCAGTACTTC. The chain is built from TRBV20-1 and TRBJ2-7; D gene ambiguous. The ends were cut back, 5 bases at V and 5 bases at J, with 7 bases in the middle. Per germline, CDR1 DFQATT and CDR2 SNEGSKA (reference sequence). This CDR3 comprises 10 residues.

V is TRBV18 and J is TRBJ2-4; TRBD1 might be the D (6 bases). This CDR3 region has 15 residues. V lost 3 bases, J lost 7 bases, and 16 bases lay in between. Germline CDR1 reads KGHSH; CDR2 reads LQKENI. This CDR3 is CASSPARTGSNIQYF. DNA for the CDR3: TGTGCCAGCTCACCGGCTCGTACAGGGAGTAACATTCAGTACTTC.

V and J are TRBV7-2 and TRBJ2-5; tentative D call: TRBD1 (5 bases). Deletions cut 4 bases from V and 2 bases from J, with 23 bases between. The CDR3 totals 18 residues. Germline-derived CDR1 and CDR2 are SGHTA and FQGNSA. The DNA for the CDR3 is TGTGCCAGCAGCTCGGTCTTCGGTTGGGGCTCCCCGCAAGAGACCCAGTACTTC. Encoded protein: CASSSVFGWGSPQETQYF.

The CDR3 DNA reads as TGTGCCTGGAGTCTCCGGAGGGGGACCGATTATAGCAATCAGCCCCAGCATTTT. Its protein is CAWSLRRGTDYSNQPQHF. V is TRBV30 and J is TRBJ1-5; a weak D match, TRBD1 (6 bases). From germline, CDR1 is GTSNPN and CDR2 SVGIG (reference sequence). The CDR3 loop spans 18 amino acids. The germline V and J ends were trimmed by 2 bases and 0 bases, with 20 bases remaining between them. Filled out from reference TRBV30 and TRBJ1-5, the complete variable domain reads SQTIHQWPATLVQPVGSPLSLECTVEGTSNPNLYWYRQAAGRGLQLLFYSVGIGQISSEVPQNLSASRPQDRQFILSSKKLLLSDSGFYLCAWSLRRGTDYSNQPQHFGDGTRLSIL.

CDR3 residues: CASSGVLDQPQHF. The CDR3 DNA reads as TGTGCCAGTAGTGGGGTACTCGATCAGCCCCAGCATTTT. The chain is built from TRBV19 and TRBJ1-5; D is uncertain. V was shortened by 5 bases and J by 5 bases, with 10 bases between the two germline ends. The CDR3 is 13 amino acids. CDR1 and CDR2 from the germline V gene are LNHDA and SQIVND (reference sequence).

The chain combines TRBV5-1 with TRBJ1-1, with D unclear. Trimming removed 4 bases at V and 7 bases at J, with 14 bases between. CDR1 is SGHRS and CDR2 is YFSETQ in the germline V gene. The CDR3 length is 13 residues. CDR3 coding DNA: TGCGCCAGCAGCCCTAAGGGAATCCTTGAAGCTTTCTTT. As protein: CASSPKGILEAFF.

The CDR3 DNA sequence: TGTGCCAGCAGCGTAGGCCCAACTTTAGCGGGAAGCACAGATACGCAGTATTTT. Its translation is CASSVGPTLAGSTDTQYF. V gene TRBV9 combines with J gene TRBJ2-3; 8 positions agree with TRBD2. The CDR3 length is 18 residues. Per the germline V gene, CDR1 is SGDLS and CDR2 is YYNGEE. The V gene end was trimmed by 0 bases and the J gene end by 0 bases; junction bases not matched to a gene: 9.

The chain is built from TRBV5-8 and TRBJ2-3; possibly TRBD2 for D (6 bases). Looked up from germline, CDR1 is SGHTS and CDR2 is YDEGEE. The CDR3 contains 14 residues. V was shortened by 1 base and J by 1 base, with 7 bases between the two germline ends. CDR3 sequence reads: CASSLSGGTDTQYF. DNA of the CDR3: TGTGCCAGCAGCTTGTCGGGGGGCACAGATACGCAGTATTTT.

Concerning this clone: The sample carries other DNA sequences with the same CDR3. The chain has TRBV7-9 and TRBJ2-3; weak D call: TRBD2 (5 bases). The germline CDR1 and CDR2 sequences are SEHNR and FQNEAQ (reference sequence). The CDR3 runs to 14 residues. V lost 3 bases, J lost 4 bases, and 11 bases lay in between. CDR3 sequence: CASSLVGGADTQYF. As DNA, the CDR3 is TGTGCCAGCAGCTTGGTAGGAGGTGCAGATACGCAGTATTTT.

The chain has TRBV10-3 and TRBJ2-5; 8 nucleotides align to TRBD2. The V gene end was trimmed by 10 bases and the J gene end by 5 bases; junction bases not matched to a gene: 6. The germline V gene encodes CDR1 ENHRY and CDR2 SYGVKD. The CDR3 sequence is 12 residues long. Here the CDR3 DNA reads TGTGCCACGACAGGCGGGGGGGAGACCCAGTACTTC. Translating gives CATTGGGETQYF.